The source of this TCR beta chain is a study of identical twins. Only a few counts were recorded for this clonotype. A universal primer site was added by template switching, and unique molecular identifiers were carried by the cDNA. In TCRdb, the 5' RACE reads were re-called with MiXCR into one record per CDR3 protein. Of over 200,000 distinct CDR3 sequences listed, approximately 9% are singletons. No donor was unhealthy or non-Caucasian. This CDR3 is built from 15 residues. Germline trimming cut 5 bases from V and 2 bases from J; bases unmatched to any gene: 7. Germline V gene data show CDR1 as DFQATT and CDR2 as SNEGSKA (reference sequence).

This TCR derives from a woman under 30 in good health. Sequencing was carried out using memory (CD45RO+) T cells sorted from blood. The chain employs TRBV20-1 and TRBJ1-4; 8 bases are shared with TRBD1. The CDR3 coding sequence is TGCAGTGCTGGGACCAGACAGGGGACTAATGAAAAACTGTTTTTT. It codes for CSAGTRQGTNEKLFF.